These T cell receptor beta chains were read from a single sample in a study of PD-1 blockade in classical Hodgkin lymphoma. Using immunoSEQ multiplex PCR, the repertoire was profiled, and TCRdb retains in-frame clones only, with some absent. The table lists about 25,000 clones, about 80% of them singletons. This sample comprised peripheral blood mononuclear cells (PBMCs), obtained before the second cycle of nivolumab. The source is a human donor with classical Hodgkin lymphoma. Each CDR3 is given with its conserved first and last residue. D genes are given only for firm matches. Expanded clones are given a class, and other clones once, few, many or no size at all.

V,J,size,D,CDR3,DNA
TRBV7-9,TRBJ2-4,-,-,CASSLPGGENIQYF,TGTGCCAGCAGCTTACCCGGAGGGGAAAACATTCAGTACTTC
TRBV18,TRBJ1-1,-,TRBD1,CASSPLTGQDEAFF,TGTGCCAGCTCACCTTTGACAGGGCAGGACGAAGCTTTCTTT
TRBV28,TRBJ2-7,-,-,CASSLPPPRGLDEQYF,TGTGCCAGCAGTCTCCCACCCCCTCGAGGGTTGGACGAGCAGTACTTC
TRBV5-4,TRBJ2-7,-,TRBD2,CASSLAGGPSYEQYF,TGTGCCAGCAGTTTAGCGGGAGGGCCCTCGTACGAGCAGTACTTC
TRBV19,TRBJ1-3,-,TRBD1,CASSQLDRGRRDGNTIYF,TGTGCCAGTAGTCAACTTGACAGGGGGCGAAGGGATGGAAACACCATATATTTT
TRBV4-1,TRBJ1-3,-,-,CASSQDTGIGNTIYF,TGCGCCAGCAGCCAAGATACAGGGATAGGAAACACCATATATTTT
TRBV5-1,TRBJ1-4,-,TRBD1,CASSFRGQGISTNEKLFF,TGCGCCAGCAGCTTTCGGGGACAGGGTATCTCAACTAATGAAAAACTGTTTTTT
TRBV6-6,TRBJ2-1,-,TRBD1,CASKQGARNEQFF,TGTGCCAGCAAACAGGGGGCGCGGAATGAGCAGTTCTTC
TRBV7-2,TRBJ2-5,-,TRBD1,CASSLDGRAGGQETQYF,TGTGCCAGCAGCTTAGACGGGCGGGCAGGGGGCCAAGAGACCCAGTACTTC
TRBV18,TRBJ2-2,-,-,CASSPRGSGFEDTGELFF,TGTGCCAGCTCACCAAGAGGTTCAGGGTTCGAAGACACCGGGGAGCTGTTTTTT
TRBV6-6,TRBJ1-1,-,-,CASSYRGAVTEAFF,TGTGCCAGCAGTTACCGGGGGGCAGTCACTGAAGCTTTCTTT
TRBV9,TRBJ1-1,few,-,CASSLRQNTEAFF,TGTGCCAGCAGCCTCAGACAGAACACTGAAGCTTTCTTT
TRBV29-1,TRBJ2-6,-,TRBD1,CSVSDRGGANVLTF,TGCAGCGTTTCAGACAGGGGTGGGGCCAACGTCCTGACTTTC
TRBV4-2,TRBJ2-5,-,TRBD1,CASSLSLTGAGGETQYF,TGTGCCAGCAGCCTATCACTTACAGGGGCCGGCGGGGAGACCCAGTACTTC
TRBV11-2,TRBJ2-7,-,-,CASSFASQSYEQYF,TGTGCCAGCAGCTTTGCTAGCCAATCCTACGAGCAGTACTTC
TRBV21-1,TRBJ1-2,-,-,CASRGRDGYTF,TGTGCCAGCAGGGGACGGGACGGCTACACCTTC
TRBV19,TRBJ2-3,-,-,CASSIRQGTDTQYF,TGTGCCAGTAGTATCAGGCAGGGCACAGATACGCAGTATTTT
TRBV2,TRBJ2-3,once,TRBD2,CASSVAGVGVTDTQYF,TGTGCCAGCAGCGTAGCGGGAGTGGGCGTCACAGATACGCAGTATTTT
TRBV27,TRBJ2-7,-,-,CASSRWTLSEQYF,TGTGCCAGCAGTCGCTGGACCCTAAGCGAGCAGTACTTC
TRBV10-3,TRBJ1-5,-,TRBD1,CAISESLVRQGRDQPQHF,TGTGCCATCAGTGAGTCCTTAGTACGACAGGGGCGAGATCAGCCCCAGCATTTT
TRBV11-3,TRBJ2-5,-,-,CASSNRARFQETQYF,TGTGCCAGCAGCAACAGAGCTAGATTTCAAGAGACCCAGTACTTC
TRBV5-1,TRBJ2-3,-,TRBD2,CASRTRDYTDTQYF,TGCGCCAGCAGAACGAGGGACTACACAGATACGCAGTATTTT
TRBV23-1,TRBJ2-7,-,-,CASSHLSTDEQYF,TGCGCCAGCAGTCACCTCTCCACCGACGAGCAGTACTTC
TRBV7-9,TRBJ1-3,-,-,CASSFPGAGNTIYF,TGTGCCAGCAGCTTCCCCGGAGCTGGAAACACCATATATTTT
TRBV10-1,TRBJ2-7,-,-,CASSEGGFLYEQYF,TGCGCCAGCAGTGAGGGGGGCTTCCTCTACGAGCAGTACTTC
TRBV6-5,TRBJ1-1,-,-,CASTHVVGGRTEAFF,TGTGCCAGCACCCACGTGGTTGGGGGGCGCACTGAAGCTTTCTTT
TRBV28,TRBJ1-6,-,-,CASNSFFRDYNSPLHF,TGTGCCAGCAACTCTTTCTTTAGGGACTATAATTCACCCCTCCACTTT
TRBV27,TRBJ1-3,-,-,CASSSGSNSGNTIYF,TGTGCCAGCAGTTCTGGGTCGAACTCTGGAAACACCATATATTTT
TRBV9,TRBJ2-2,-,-,CASSVYLGTGELFF,TGTGCCAGCAGCGTGTACCTGGGGACCGGGGAGCTGTTTTTT
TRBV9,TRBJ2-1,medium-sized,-,CASSPLPFSYNEQFF,TGTGCCAGCAGTCCTCTACCTTTCTCCTACAATGAGCAGTTCTTC
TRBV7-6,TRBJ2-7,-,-,CASSSSVYEQYF,TGTGCCAGCAGCTCCTCCGTCTACGAGCAGTACTTC
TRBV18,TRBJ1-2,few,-,CASSPPGKDYGYTF,TGTGCCAGCTCACCACCAGGGAAGGACTATGGCTACACCTTC
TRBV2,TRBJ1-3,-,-,CASSDLDEISGAHSGNTIYF,TGTGCCAGCAGTGATTTAGACGAGATCTCGGGGGCCCACTCTGGAAACACCATATATTTT
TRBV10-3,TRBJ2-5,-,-,CAISGEPQETQYF,TGTGCCATCAGTGGGGAACCGCAAGAGACCCAGTACTTC
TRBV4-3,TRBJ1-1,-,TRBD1,CASSVGTGGLYTEAFF,TGCGCCAGCAGCGTTGGGACAGGGGGCTTATACACTGAAGCTTTCTTT
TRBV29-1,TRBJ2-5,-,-,CSVRLGTQYF,TGCAGCGTTCGCCTGGGGACCCAGTACTTC